The rows below give T cell receptor beta chains drawn from one sample of a study of shared clonotypes between healthy human individuals. The repertoire was sequenced with immunoSEQ multiplex PCR; TCRdb's copy has only in-frame clones and lacks some. The data hold 1.5 million to 2.5 million clones, with about 94% observed a single time. Source material: naive CD8+ T cells sorted from blood. These receptors were taken from a man between 18 and 29 years old in good health. CDR3s include the opening cysteine and the closing phenylalanine or tryptophan. D genes are given only for firm matches. Clone sizes are given selectively: once, few, many, or a class where the clone is expanded.

D gene	V gene	J gene	clone size	CDR3 DNA	CDR3 protein
TRBD2	TRBV5-1	TRBJ2-1	.	TGCGCCAGCAGCTTGAGCGGGGGCTACAATGAGCAGTTCTTC	CASSLSGGYNEQFF
.	TRBV9	TRBJ2-2	once	TGTGCCAGCAGCGTTCACCGGGACTCCCACACCGGGGAGCTGTTTTTT	CASSVHRDSHTGELFF
TRBD2	TRBV18	TRBJ2-7	.	TGTGCCAGCTCACTTACTAGCGGGGAGCAGTACTTC	CASSLTSGEQYF
.	TRBV19	TRBJ2-7	once	TGTGCCAGTAGTATTTATCTTGGCTACGAGCAGTACTTC	CASSIYLGYEQYF
.	TRBV11-2	TRBJ2-1	.	TGTGCCAGCAGCCCCCCCTGGGTCAACTACAATGAGCAGTTCTTC	CASSPPWVNYNEQFF
.	TRBV5-1	TRBJ2-1	.	TGCGCCAGCAGCTTGTCAACCTATGTCTACAATGAGCAGTTCTTC	CASSLSTYVYNEQFF
.	TRBV7-6	TRBJ1-3	once	TGTGCCAGCAGCCAACGGACCGATGGTGGAAACACCATATATTTT	CASSQRTDGGNTIYF
TRBD1	TRBV7-8	TRBJ2-1	.	TGTGCCAGCAGCCCACGGACAGGAGTCTCCTACAATGAGCAGTTCTTC	CASSPRTGVSYNEQFF
.	TRBV4-1	TRBJ2-7	.	TGCGCCAGCAGCCAAGATTCGGGCTACGAGCAGTACTTC	CASSQDSGYEQYF
TRBD2	TRBV25-1	TRBJ2-1	.	TGTGCCAGCAATGGACTAGCGGCCAATGAGCAGTTCTTC	CASNGLAANEQFF
.	TRBV27	TRBJ2-7	.	TGTGCCAGCAGGGGACACCCGGAATCCTACGAGCAGTACTTC	CASRGHPESYEQYF
.	TRBV10-2	TRBJ2-1	.	TGCGCCAGCAGTGAGTCGGGCGGAGCCTCCTACAATGAGCAGTTCTTC	CASSESGGASYNEQFF
.	TRBV30	TRBJ2-1	.	TGTGCCTGGAGCCTTTTAGGTGAGCAGTTCTTC	CAWSLLGEQFF
.	TRBV2	TRBJ1-1	once	TGTGCAACTACAAGGAACACTGAAGCTTTCTTT	CATTRNTEAFF
.	TRBV11-2	TRBJ2-7	.	TGTGCCAGCAGCTTACGTGAATACGAGCAGTACTTC	CASSLREYEQYF
.	TRBV10-3	TRBJ2-7	.	TGTGCCATCAGTGTGGGGGGGCTTCTCACCTACGAGCAGTACTTC	CAISVGGLLTYEQYF
TRBD1	TRBV10-3	TRBJ1-3	.	TGTGCCATCAGTACAGGGGGCTCTGGAAACACCATATATTTT	CAISTGGSGNTIYF
.	TRBV5-6	TRBJ1-1	.	TGTGCCAGCAGCAGAGGATGGGGAGGTAGTGAAGCTTTCTTT	CASSRGWGGSEAFF
TRBD2	TRBV4-1	TRBJ2-1	.	TGCGCCAGCAGCCAAGAGGGACTAGCGGGAGTGTATGAGCAGTTCTTC	CASSQEGLAGVYEQFF
TRBD2	TRBV7-9	TRBJ2-1	.	TGTGCCAGCAGCCCCCCAGCGGGAGATGAGCAGTTCTTC	CASSPPAGDEQFF
TRBD2	TRBV13	TRBJ2-5	.	TGTGCCAGCAGCTTACGCGGGCGGGGGGTCGGAGAGACCCAGTACTTC	CASSLRGRGVGETQYF
.	TRBV7-9	TRBJ1-4	few	TGTGCCAGCAGCTCAAGGACTGCGAATGAAAAACTGTTTTTT	CASSSRTANEKLFF
.	TRBV7-9	TRBJ2-7	.	TGTGCCAGCAGCTTTCGGGGACATAACTCCTACGAGCAGTACTTC	CASSFRGHNSYEQYF
.	TRBV7-9	TRBJ2-1	.	TGTGCCAGCAGCTTATATAATTACCCGCAGGGCCCCTACAATGAGCAGTTCTTC	CASSLYNYPQGPYNEQFF
TRBD2	TRBV4-1	TRBJ2-2	.	TGCGCCAGCACCCTAGCGGTTGGGACCGGGGAGCTGTTTTTT	CASTLAVGTGELFF
.	TRBV6-6	TRBJ2-5	.	TGTGCCAGCAGTCCCCCTAACCGACAGCAAGAGACCCAGTACTTC	CASSPPNRQQETQYF
.	TRBV7-9	TRBJ2-7	.	TGTGCCAGCAGCCCAGGGACCGAATCCTCCTACGAGCAGTACTTC	CASSPGTESSYEQYF
.	TRBV7-9	TRBJ2-7	.	TGTGCCAGCACCACCACCGCCGAGGGACCCAGGGCCTACGAGCAGTACTTC	CASTTTAEGPRAYEQYF
TRBD1	TRBV7-2	TRBJ1-1	once	TGTGCCAGCAGCCCCGGGACAGAGGGAAGCACTGAAGCTTTCTTT	CASSPGTEGSTEAFF
TRBD2	TRBV7-9	TRBJ2-1	.	TGTGCCAGCAGCTTAATACTAGCGGGCGACAATGAGCAGTTCTTC	CASSLILAGDNEQFF
.	TRBV28	TRBJ1-5	.	TGTGCCACCAGCCTGAGGGGGGTGGGGAATCAGCCCCAGCATTTT	CATSLRGVGNQPQHF
TRBD1	TRBV6-6	TRBJ2-7	.	TGTGCCAGCAGCTCCGTGACAGGGGGAACTTACTACGAGCAGTACTTC	CASSSVTGGTYYEQYF
.	TRBV4-1	TRBJ1-6	.	TGCGCCAGCAGCCAAGGCCTCGTGGATTCACCCCTCCACTTT	CASSQGLVDSPLHF
.	TRBV5-4	TRBJ2-7	.	TGTGCCAGCAGCTTCGAACAGACGAGCTACGAGCAGTACTTC	CASSFEQTSYEQYF
TRBD1	TRBV6-5	TRBJ2-7	.	TGTGCCAGCAGTTACTCGTCCGCAGGGGGCCTCTACGAGCAGTACTTC	CASSYSSAGGLYEQYF
TRBD1	TRBV10-2	TRBJ1-1	.	TGCGCCAGCATCACAGGGGGCGCGTACACTGAAGCTTTCTTT	CASITGGAYTEAFF
.	TRBV6-4	TRBJ2-5	.	TGTGCCAGTAGCTTCGGACACGGCGAGACCCAGTACTTC	CASSFGHGETQYF
TRBD1	TRBV4-3	TRBJ2-7	.	TGCGCCAGCAGCCCCGTCAGGGGGCCGAGTTACGAGCAGTACTTC	CASSPVRGPSYEQYF
.	TRBV7-8	TRBJ2-7	.	TGTGCCAGCAGCCCAACGTCGGGCTCCTACGAGCAGTACTTC	CASSPTSGSYEQYF
TRBD2	TRBV7-6	TRBJ2-2	.	TGTGCCAGCACCCTACTAGCGGGAGGGCCGGGGACCGGGGAGCTGTTTTTT	CASTLLAGGPGTGELFF
.	TRBV19	TRBJ1-1	.	TGTGCCAGTAGTTCCCGAGGACAGTCGAACACTGAAGCTTTCTTT	CASSSRGQSNTEAFF
.	TRBV4-3	TRBJ2-1	.	TGCGCCAGCAGCCAAGACAGGGGGGAATACAATGAGCAGTTCTTC	CASSQDRGEYNEQFF
.	TRBV6-6	TRBJ2-7	.	TGTGCCAGCAGTTATGGACAAATCTACGAGCAGTACTTC	CASSYGQIYEQYF
TRBD1	TRBV2	TRBJ2-2	.	TGTGCCAGCTGGGCAGGGGGCGCTAACACCGGGGAGCTGTTTTTT	CASWAGGANTGELFF
TRBD1	TRBV19	TRBJ2-5	.	TGTGCCAGTAGTTCAGACAGGGCGCGGGAGACCCAGTACTTC	CASSSDRARETQYF
TRBD1	TRBV14	TRBJ2-7	.	TGTGCCAGCAGCTCGGGACAGGGCGGCTACGAGCAGTACTTC	CASSSGQGGYEQYF
TRBD2	TRBV29-1	TRBJ2-7	.	TGCAGCGTTGAAGACCCGGGACTAGCGGGACAATACGAGCAGTACTTC	CSVEDPGLAGQYEQYF
TRBD2	TRBV9	TRBJ2-3	.	TGTGCCAGCAGCTCCGGGAGGGGGGATACAGATACGCAGTATTTT	CASSSGRGDTDTQYF
TRBD2	TRBV9	TRBJ2-3	.	TGTGCCAGCAGCGTATATGCGGGAGGGCCCCGCACAGATACGCAGTATTTT	CASSVYAGGPRTDTQYF
.	TRBV19	TRBJ1-1	.	TGTGCCAGTAGTGCCCATCCGGGGACAAGAAAGGTGAACACTGAAGCTTTCTTT	CASSAHPGTRKVNTEAFF
.	TRBV5-6	TRBJ1-2	.	TGTGCCAGCAGCTACGACAGATTTTATGGCTACACCTTC	CASSYDRFYGYTF
.	TRBV6-5	TRBJ1-1	.	TGTGCCAGCAGCCGGGATCTAGGGGGCACTGAAGCTTTCTTT	CASSRDLGGTEAFF